This TCR beta chain was found in a study of identical twins. This clonotype was seen a handful of times. Its antigen is as yet unknown. TCRdb passed the 5' RACE reads through MiXCR, listing each CDR3 protein once. The sample records under 900,000 distinct CDR3 sequences, about 20% being singletons. Study-wide results and limits: Models predicted less out-of-frame TCR alpha sharing in monozygotic twins than was found. Part of the zero-insertion signal could reflect confounding by invariant MAIT and iNKT cells.

These data were also filed under a second study, of T cells expressing NK-cell markers. That work adds: Dominant NKG2C+ clonotypes in a handful of donors made up about 1.0-8% of CD8+ T cells. In a few donors, these clonotypes also led the CD3+CD56-NKG2C+ fraction.

Source material: PBMCs. The clonotype was recovered from a woman aged 18 to 35 in good health.

CDR3 amino acids: CSARAEYEQYF. The CDR3 DNA reads TGCAGTGCTAGAGCCGAGTACGAGCAGTACTTC. V usage is TRBV20-1 and J usage is TRBJ2-7; unclear D gene. This CDR3 comprises 11 residues. V lost 1 base and J 4 bases, leaving 5 bases between the germline ends. Germline lookup yields CDR1 DFQATT and CDR2 SNEGSKA (reference sequence).